This TCR beta chain was captured by sequencing in a study of shared clonotypes between healthy human individuals. Germline V gives CDR1 MNHEY, CDR2 SMNVEV (reference sequence). CDR3 size: 12 residues. V lost 5 bases to trimming and J lost 7 bases; unmatched junction nucleotides: 2. Cells designated naive CD8 were CD45RO-negative and were positively selected for CCR7, with terminally differentiated effector memory CD45RA+ cells excluded. Here immunoSEQ multiplex PCR was the method, and the copy in TCRdb shows in-frame clones only, minus some. Counted here are more than 2 million clones, over 85% occurring once; the ten biggest clones make up more than 1.5%. This clone was recorded only once.

The TCR was taken from a man aged 18 to 29 in good health. Some clones in this sample may be carry-over from other donors' samples. The sequencing sample was made of naive CD8+ T cells from PBMCs. The chain joins TRBV27 to TRBJ2-1; 7 bases map to TRBD1. The CDR3 DNA follows: TGTGCCAGCAGTAACAGGGGTAATGAGCAGTTCTTC. It is translated as CASSNRGNEQFF.